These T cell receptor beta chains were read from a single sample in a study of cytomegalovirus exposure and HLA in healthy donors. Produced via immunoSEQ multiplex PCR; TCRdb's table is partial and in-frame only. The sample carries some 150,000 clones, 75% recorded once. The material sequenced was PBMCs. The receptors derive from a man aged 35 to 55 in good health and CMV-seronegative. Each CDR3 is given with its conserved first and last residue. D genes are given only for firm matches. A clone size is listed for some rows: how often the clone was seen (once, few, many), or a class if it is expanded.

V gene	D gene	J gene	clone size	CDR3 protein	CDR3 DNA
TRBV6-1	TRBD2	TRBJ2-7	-	CASTRAGGYEQYF	TGTGCCAGCACTAGAGCGGGGGGCTACGAGCAGTACTTC
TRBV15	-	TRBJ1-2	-	CATSRDSTGRGLGGYTF	TGTGCCACCAGCAGAGATTCAACAGGGAGGGGTTTAGGTGGCTACACCTTC
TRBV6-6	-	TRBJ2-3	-	CASSHRAGLDTDTQYF	TGTGCCAGCAGCCACAGGGCAGGCCTAGATACAGATACGCAGTATTTT
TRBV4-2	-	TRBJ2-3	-	CASSQDWAEPGQLSTDTQYF	TGTGCCAGCAGCCAAGATTGGGCTGAACCCGGACAGCTTAGCACAGATACGCAGTATTTT
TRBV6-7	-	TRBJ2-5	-	CASSYSTHQVQYF	TGTGCCAGCAGTTACTCCACTCACCAGGTCCAGTACTTC
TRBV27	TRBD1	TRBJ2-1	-	CAIAGGDRGSNEQFF	TGTGCCATTGCCGGTGGGGACAGGGGGAGCAATGAGCAGTTCTTC
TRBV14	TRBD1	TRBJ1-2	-	CASSQGTAQGLHGYTF	TGTGCCAGCAGCCAAGGTACCGCACAGGGGTTACATGGCTACACCTTC
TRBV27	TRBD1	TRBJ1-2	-	CASSGQGVGYTF	TGTGCCAGCAGCGGACAGGGTGTTGGCTACACCTTC
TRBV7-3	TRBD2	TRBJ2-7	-	CASSLGGGASYEQYF	TGTGCCAGCAGCTTAGGCGGGGGAGCCTCCTACGAGCAGTACTTC
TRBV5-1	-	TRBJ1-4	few	CASSLNEGSGEKLFF	TGCGCCAGCAGCTTGAACGAGGGAAGTGGAGAAAAACTGTTTTTT
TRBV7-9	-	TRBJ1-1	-	CASRTIDRLNTEAFF	TGTGCCAGCAGGACCATTGACAGGCTGAACACTGAAGCTTTCTTT
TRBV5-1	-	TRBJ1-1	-	CASSFEQLNTEAFF	TGCGCCAGCAGCTTTGAACAGCTGAACACTGAAGCTTTCTTT
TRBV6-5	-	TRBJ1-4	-	CASSYSGEANEKLFF	TGTGCCAGCAGTTACTCGGGGGAGGCTAATGAAAAACTGTTTTTT
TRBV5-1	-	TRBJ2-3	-	CASSFPDWRAPDTQYF	TGCGCCAGCAGCTTCCCAGACTGGCGGGCTCCAGATACGCAGTATTTT
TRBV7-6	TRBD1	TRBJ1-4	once	CASSSGQGGEKLFF	TGTGCCAGCAGCTCGGGACAGGGTGGTGAAAAACTGTTTTTT
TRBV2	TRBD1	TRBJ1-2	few	CASRDRDRYGYTF	TGTGCCAGCAGGGACAGGGACCGCTATGGCTACACCTTC
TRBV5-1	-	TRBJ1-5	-	CASSLTGSNQPQHF	TGCGCCAGCAGCTTGACAGGGAGCAATCAGCCCCAGCATTTT
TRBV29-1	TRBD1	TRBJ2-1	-	CSVSDRGSYNEQFF	TGCAGCGTTTCAGACAGGGGGTCCTACAATGAGCAGTTCTTC
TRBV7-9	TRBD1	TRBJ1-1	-	CASSPQTGGTEAFF	TGTGCCAGCAGCCCACAAACAGGGGGCACTGAAGCTTTCTTT
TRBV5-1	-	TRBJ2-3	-	CASSSPGADTQYF	TGCGCCAGCAGCTCGCCGGGGGCAGATACGCAGTATTTT
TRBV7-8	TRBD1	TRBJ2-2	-	CASTPGETGIFGELFF	TGTGCCAGCACCCCCGGGGAGACAGGGATTTTCGGGGAGCTGTTTTTT
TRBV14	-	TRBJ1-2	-	CASSQADYGYTF	TGTGCCAGCAGCCAAGCGGACTATGGCTACACCTTC
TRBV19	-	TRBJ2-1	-	CASSRDNEQFF	TGTGCCAGTAGCCGAGACAATGAGCAGTTCTTC
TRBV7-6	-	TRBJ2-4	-	CASSSGVGVDNIQYF	TGTGCCAGCAGCTCAGGCGTAGGGGTGGACAACATTCAGTACTTC
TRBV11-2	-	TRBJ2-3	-	CASSLTDTQYF	TGTGCCAGCAGCCTAACAGATACGCAGTATTTT
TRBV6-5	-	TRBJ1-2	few	CASSLDSAYGYTF	TGTGCCAGCAGTCTCGACAGCGCCTATGGCTACACCTTC
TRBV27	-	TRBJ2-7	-	CASSPNRDLSSYEQYF	TGTGCCAGCAGTCCCAACAGGGATCTTAGCTCCTACGAGCAGTACTTC
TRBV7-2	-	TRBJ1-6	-	CASSSARGFPLHF	TGTGCCAGCAGCTCCGCCAGGGGTTTTCCCCTCCACTTT
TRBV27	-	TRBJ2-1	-	CASSLLARNEQFF	TGTGCCAGCAGTTTACTAGCCCGGAATGAGCAGTTCTTC
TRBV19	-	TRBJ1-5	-	CASSIDRGSNQPQHF	TGTGCCAGTAGTATAGACAGGGGAAGCAATCAGCCCCAGCATTTT
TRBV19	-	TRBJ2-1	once	CASSALGGEQFF	TGTGCCAGTAGTGCTCTAGGTGGGGAGCAGTTCTTC
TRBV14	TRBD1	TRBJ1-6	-	CASSRGFQGANNSPLHF	TGTGCCAGCAGCCGGGGGTTTCAGGGGGCCAATAATTCACCCCTCCACTTT
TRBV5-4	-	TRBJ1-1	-	CASSSEWGAEAFF	TGTGCCAGCAGCTCTGAATGGGGCGCTGAAGCTTTCTTT
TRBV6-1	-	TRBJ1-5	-	CASSARGSGNQPQHF	TGTGCCAGCAGTGCAAGAGGTTCGGGAAATCAGCCCCAGCATTTT
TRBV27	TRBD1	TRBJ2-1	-	CASSLRTGGSHEQFF	TGTGCCAGCTCCCTCCGTACAGGGGGAAGCCATGAGCAGTTCTTC
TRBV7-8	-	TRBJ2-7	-	CASSLVRGSSYEQYF	TGTGCCAGCAGCTTAGTACGAGGGAGCTCCTACGAGCAGTACTTC
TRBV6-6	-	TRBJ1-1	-	CASSYLSQGNTEAFF	TGTGCCAGCAGTTACTTGTCTCAGGGGAACACTGAAGCTTTCTTT
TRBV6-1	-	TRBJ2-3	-	CASRGGGAAKGKQYF	TGTGCCAGCAGGGGTGGAGGGGCGGCCAAGGGGAAGCAGTATTTT
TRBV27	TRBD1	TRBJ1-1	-	CASSPFGQGDEAFF	TGTGCCAGCAGTCCATTCGGACAGGGCGATGAAGCTTTCTTT
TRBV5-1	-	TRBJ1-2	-	CASSPPGLIQAPKHNYGYTF	TGCGCCAGCAGCCCCCCCGGGCTGATACAGGCCCCAAAACATAACTATGGCTACACCTTC
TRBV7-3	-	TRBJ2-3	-	CASSRARLGEQYF	TGTGCCAGCAGCCGCGCTCGCTTAGGGGAGCAGTATTTT
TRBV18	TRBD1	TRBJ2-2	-	CASSPSGTGVIPGVLFF	TGTGCCAGCTCACCCTCCGGGACAGGGGTGATTCCCGGGGTGCTGTTTTTT
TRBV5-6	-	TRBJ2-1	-	CASSPSSYNEQFF	TGTGCCAGCAGCCCCAGCTCCTACAATGAGCAGTTCTTC
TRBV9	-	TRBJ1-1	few	CASSVVPTRNTEAFF	TGTGCCAGCAGCGTAGTCCCGACTCGGAACACTGAAGCTTTCTTT
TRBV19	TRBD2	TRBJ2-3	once	CASSITSGGEDTSTDTQYF	TGTGCCAGTAGTATAACTAGCGGGGGGGAAGATACTAGCACAGATACGCAGTATTTT
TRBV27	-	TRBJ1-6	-	CASSLWRGAGSPLHF	TGTGCCAGCAGTTTATGGCGGGGGGCCGGTTCACCCCTCCACTTT
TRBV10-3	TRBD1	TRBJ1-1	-	CAISETGVGNTEAFF	TGTGCCATCAGTGAGACAGGGGTTGGGAACACTGAAGCTTTCTTT
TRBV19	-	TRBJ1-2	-	CASSIVPGREYGYTF	TGTGCCAGTAGTATTGTGCCAGGGCGAGAGTATGGCTACACCTTC
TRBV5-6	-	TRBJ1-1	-	CASSLAGMNTEAFF	TGTGCCAGCAGCTTGGCGGGTATGAACACTGAAGCTTTCTTT
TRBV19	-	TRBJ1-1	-	CASSISEVLGTEAFF	TGTGCCAGTAGTATTAGCGAGGTCCTGGGGACTGAAGCTTTCTTT
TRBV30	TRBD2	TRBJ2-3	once	CAWSSGGGIDTQYF	TGTGCCTGGAGTAGCGGGGGTGGTATAGATACGCAGTATTTT